This entry lists 10 T cell receptor beta chains sequenced from one sample in a study of CD8 T cells in Susac syndrome. RNA in amounts of roughly 0.5 to 1 ug was reverse transcribed with random hexamers. TCRdb re-called the immunoSEQ multiplex PCR reads through MiXCR, storing one row per CDR3 protein. Of roughly 200,000 distinct CDR3 sequences in the sample, nearly 97% were seen once. Sequencing input: CD4+ T cells from PBMCs. Receptors originate from a human donor with multiple sclerosis.

This clonotype appeared once. The V gene is TRBV3-1, the J gene TRBJ1-2; tentatively, D is TRBD1 (5 bases). Germline-derived CDR1 and CDR2 are LGHDT and YNNKEL (reference sequence). Trimming stripped 0 bases from V and 4 bases from J, with 12 bases between. The CDR3 has 15 amino acids. The CDR3 protein is CASSQDRARTYGYTF. Here the CDR3 DNA reads TGTGCCAGCAGCCAAGACAGGGCTAGAACCTATGGCTACACCTTC.

This chain connects TRBV20-1 to TRBJ2-4; D ambiguous. The CDR3 is 14 residues long. Germline V gene data show CDR1 as DFQATT and CDR2 as SNEGSKA (reference sequence). V lost 0 bases and J 9 bases, leaving 15 bases between the germline ends. CDR3 sequence reads: CSARDPNSLAIQYF. The CDR3 DNA is TGCAGTGCTAGAGATCCGAACAGCCTGGCCATTCAGTACTTC.

The chain employs TRBV29-1 and TRBJ1-1; D gene uncertain. Germline-derived CDR1 and CDR2 are SQVTM and ANQGSEA. The CDR3 spans 13 residues. The ends were cut back, 3 bases at V and 4 bases at J, with 12 bases in the middle. This CDR3 is CSVELLIGTEAFF. In DNA, the CDR3 is TGCAGCGTTGAGCTGTTGATAGGCACTGAAGCTTTCTTT.

This sequence joins TRBV7-9 and TRBJ2-7, with TRBD2 as a possible D gene (5 bases). V lost 5 bases, J lost 2 bases, and 10 bases lay in between. The CDR3 runs 13 residues. CDR1 is SEHNR and CDR2 is FQNEAQ in the germline V gene (reference sequence). The CDR3 is CASSRGAAYEQYF. In nucleotides, the CDR3 is TGTGCCAGCAGCCGGGGAGCGGCCTACGAGCAGTACTTC.

This rearrangement joins TRBV2 to TRBJ2-3, with D possibly TRBD2 on 5 matching bases. In germline, CDR1 is SNHLY, CDR2 FYNNEI. This CDR3 is 16 amino acids long. The germline V and J ends were trimmed by 0 bases and 0 bases, with 10 bases remaining between them. The CDR3 nucleotides are TGTGCCAGCAGTGAAGCGCGGGCCGCTAGCACAGATACGCAGTATTTT. Translating it yields CASSEARAASTDTQYF.

This clonotype occurred a few times. The V gene is TRBV20-1, the J gene TRBJ2-5, with 9 positions matching TRBD2. J gave up 1 base and V 3 bases, and 0 bases lay outside the gene matches. Germline values: CDR1 DFQATT, CDR2 SNEGSKA (reference sequence). The CDR3 has 13 amino acids. The CDR3 reads CSASSGGQETQYF. The CDR3 DNA sequence: TGCAGTGCTAGTAGCGGGGGCCAAGAGACCCAGTACTTC.

The rearrangement links TRBV25-1 to TRBJ2-7; 7 positions match TRBD2. J gave up 5 bases and V 3 bases, and 4 bases lay outside the gene matches. Germline assignment: CDR1 MGHDK and CDR2 SYGVNS. The CDR3 contains 13 residues. The CDR3 spells CASSDPGRDEQYF. The CDR3 DNA sequence: TGTGCCAGCAGTGATCCAGGGAGGGACGAGCAGTACTTC.

This rearrangement joins TRBV9 to TRBJ2-3, with D maybe TRBD1 (6 bases). Trimming removed 4 bases at V and 2 bases at J, with 14 bases between. In germline, CDR1 is SGDLS, CDR2 YYNGEE. The CDR3 sequence is 15 residues long. DNA for the CDR3: TGTGCCAGCAGCCCCCGGGCAGGGGACACAGATACGCAGTATTTT. It is translated as CASSPRAGDTDTQYF.

This chain joins TRBV15 and TRBJ2-7; the D gene is possibly TRBD1 (6 bases). Germline CDR1 reads LNHNV; CDR2 reads YYDKDF (reference sequence). The CDR3 contains 15 residues. Trimming left V 0 bases short and J 2 bases short, with 11 bases between. In DNA, the CDR3 is TGTGCCACCAGCAGAGATCACAGGGCAACCTACGAGCAGTACTTC. Protein: CATSRDHRATYEQYF.

The V gene is TRBV4-2, the J gene TRBJ1-5; D gene uncertain. CDR1 and CDR2 from the germline V gene are LGHNA and YNFKEQ. The CDR3 extends over 13 amino acids. Trimming removed 1 base from V and 0 bases from J, with 1 base in between. This CDR3 reads CASSQASNQPQHF. CDR3 bases: TGTGCCAGCAGCCAAGCTAGCAATCAGCCCCAGCATTTT.